Below are 20 T cell receptor beta chains sequenced from a single sample in a study of blood T cell repertoires in COVID-19. Clones were sequenced by immunoSEQ multiplex PCR, and TCRdb holds only the in-frame ones, with some missing. This sample carries approximately 200,000 clones, 80% to 90% of them seen once, and the ten largest clones take over 9.5%. The sample taken for sequencing was peripheral blood. Source of these receptors: a woman aged 80 or over with COVID-19, enrolled during active disease.

The V gene is TRBV7-8, the J gene TRBJ2-1, with 10 bases identical to TRBD1. V shed 5 bases, J shed 8 bases, and the junction held 12 bases outside the gene matches. The CDR3 sequence is 16 residues long. Germline V gene data show CDR1 as SGHVS and CDR2 as FQNEAQ. The CDR3 sequence is CASSQGTGATRYEQFF. CDR3 nucleotide sequence: TGTGCCAGCAGCCAGGGGACAGGGGCGACAAGGTATGAGCAGTTCTTC.

This clone was counted a few times. The CDR3 loop is CATSRDLTAAATNEQYF. The CDR3 DNA reads as TGTGCCACCAGCAGAGATCTAACTGCGGCAGCTACGAACGAGCAGTACTTC. The V and J genes are TRBV15 and TRBJ2-7; D is unresolved. The germline CDR1 and CDR2 sequences are LNHNV and YYDKDF (reference sequence). Trimming shortened V by 0 bases and J by 5 bases, and 20 bases separated the two germline ends. CDR3 length: 17 amino acids.

V is TRBV4-1 and J is TRBJ2-3, with TRBD2 matching 8 bases. CDR3 length: 18 amino acids. Germline V lookup: CDR1 MGHRA, CDR2 YSYEKL. V shed 0 bases, J shed 3 bases, and the junction held 11 bases outside the gene matches. The CDR3 sequence: CASSQDGKAGGVTDTQYF. In nucleotides, the CDR3 is TGCGCCAGCAGCCAAGATGGGAAGGCGGGGGGAGTTACAGATACGCAGTATTTT.

The rearrangement links TRBV7-7 to TRBJ2-2; D possibly corresponds to TRBD1 (5 bases). This CDR3 is 16 amino acids long. Between the trimmed V and J ends, which lost 1 base and 0 bases, there was a span of 9 bases. From germline, CDR1 is SSHAT and CDR2 FNYEAQ (reference sequence). In DNA form, the CDR3 reads TGTGCCAGCAGCTTAGGACAGACGCCGAACACCGGGGAGCTGTTTTTT. Its protein is CASSLGQTPNTGELFF.

The chain combines TRBV7-2 with TRBJ1-5; 8 nucleotides line up with TRBD1. This CDR3 is built from 14 residues. The V gene end was trimmed by 1 base and the J gene end by 6 bases; junction bases not matched to a gene: 2. Per the germline V gene, CDR1 is SGHTA and CDR2 is FQGNSA. DNA for the CDR3: TGTGCCAGCAGCTTAGGTCAGGGGGCTCAGCCCCAGCATTTT. It translates to CASSLGQGAQPQHF.

The gene calls are TRBV18 and TRBJ1-2, with 8 bases aligning to TRBD1. Trimming took 1 base from V and 2 from J; bases not matched to a gene: 3. This CDR3 contains 15 residues. Germline values: CDR1 KGHSH, CDR2 LQKENI. The CDR3 nucleotides are TGTGCCAGCTCACCACAGGGACAGGCAAACTATGGCTACACCTTC. Translated, it gives CASSPQGQANYGYTF.

The V call is TRBV18, the J call TRBJ1-5; D is uncertain. Trimming pared 3 bases from V and 4 bases from J, leaving 10 bases between. CDR1 is KGHSH, CDR2 LQKENI, per germline. This CDR3 spans 14 amino acids. Here the CDR3 DNA reads TGTGCCAGCTCACCGGCACAGTTAAATCAGCCCCAGCATTTT. Its protein is CASSPAQLNQPQHF.

This chain joins TRBV5-1 and TRBJ2-5; D perhaps matches TRBD2 (6 bases). V shed 0 bases and J shed 7 bases, with 16 bases lying between them. Germline V gives CDR1 SGHRS, CDR2 YFSETQ. The CDR3 runs 15 residues. The CDR3 sequence is CASSLEPGAEGTQYF. The DNA of the CDR3 is TGCGCCAGCAGCTTGGAACCAGGAGCGGAGGGGACCCAGTACTTC. Using reference TRBV5-1 and TRBJ2-5 for the parts outside the CDR3, the full variable domain is KAGVTQTPRYLIKTRGQQVTLSCSPISGHRSVSWYQQTPGQGLQFLFEYFSETQRNKGNFPGRFSGRQFSNSRSEMNVSTLELGDSALYLCASSLEPGAEGTQYFGPGTRLLVL.

The chain joins TRBV27 to TRBJ1-1; tentatively, D is TRBD1 (6 bases). Germline loops: CDR1 MNHEY, CDR2 SMNVEV (reference sequence). Between the trimmed V and J ends, which lost 5 bases and 11 bases, there was a span of 27 bases. The CDR3 is 16 residues long. The CDR3 DNA reads as TGTGCCAGCAGTCGCACCCAAGGACAGCCAGGAAGAATGGCTTTCTTT. Protein: CASSRTQGQPGRMAFF.

J is TRBJ1-2 and V is TRBV7-9; D might be TRBD1 (6 bases). This CDR3 spans 12 amino acids. Trimming took 7 bases from V and 3 from J, leaving 9 bases between them. In germline, CDR1 is SEHNR, CDR2 FQNEAQ (reference sequence). CDR3 sequence reads: CASMGADYGYTF. As DNA, the CDR3 is TGTGCCAGCATGGGGGCGGACTATGGCTACACCTTC.

The chain is built from TRBV12-3 or TRBV12-4 and TRBJ1-1; TRBD1 matches 7 bases. Trimming cost V 7 bases and J 5 bases; bases outside gene matches: 7. This CDR3 is built from 13 residues. The CDR3 bases are TGTGCCAGCACCCGACAGGGTCGGACTGAAGCTTTCTTT. Translated: CASTRQGRTEAFF.

J is TRBJ1-5 and V is TRBV5-1, with D tentatively TRBD1 (5 bases). The CDR3 totals 14 residues. Germline V gives CDR1 SGHRS, CDR2 YFSETQ. V was pared by 0 bases and J by 7 bases, with 11 bases between. The CDR3 loop is CASSLGDNRQPQHF. The DNA for the CDR3 is TGCGCCAGCAGCTTGGGAGATAACAGGCAGCCCCAGCATTTT.

The chain carries TRBV24-1 and TRBJ2-5; D unclear. V gave up 4 bases and J gave up 1 base, with 6 bases separating them. The V gene's germline CDR1 is KGHDR and CDR2 SFDVKD. This CDR3 region has 13 residues. The CDR3 loop reads CATSESGQETQYF. The CDR3 nucleotides are TGTGCCACCAGTGAGTCAGGCCAAGAGACCCAGTACTTC.

The rearrangement joins TRBV28 to TRBJ1-5, with D possibly matching TRBD1 (6 bases). This CDR3 region has 15 residues. Looked up from germline, CDR1 is MDHEN and CDR2 is SYDVKM. Trimming stripped 5 bases from V and 3 bases from J, with 14 bases between. CDR3 DNA sequence: TGTGCCAGCAGTGCCACCACAGGGACCAATCAGCCCCAGCATTTT. Protein: CASSATTGTNQPQHF.

The chain uses TRBV10-3 and TRBJ2-5; possible D gene TRBD1, 6 bases. The CDR3 extends over 13 amino acids. Germline CDR1 reads ENHRY; CDR2 reads SYGVKD. The V end lost 5 bases, the J end lost 1 base, and 8 bases lay between the germline ends. The CDR3 here is CAISTGSQETQYF. CDR3 nucleotides: TGTGCCATCAGTACAGGGAGCCAAGAGACCCAGTACTTC.

This clone showed up just once. Relative to the germline gene, one junction end is altered; a read error may explain this. The rearrangement joins TRBV7-2 to TRBJ2-5, with 11 positions matching TRBD2. This CDR3 is built from 17 residues. CDR1 is SGHTA and CDR2 is FQGNSA in the germline V gene. This CDR3 is CASSLGSSGGGQGTQYF. The CDR3 DNA sequence: TGTGCCAGCAGCTTAGGAAGTAGCGGGGGGGGACAAGGGACCCAGTACTTC.

The chain employs TRBV5-1 and TRBJ2-3, with D perhaps matching TRBD2 (6 bases). V was clipped by 4 bases and J by 3 bases, with 12 bases between them. This CDR3 spans 14 amino acids. From germline, CDR1 is SGHRS and CDR2 YFSETQ. The CDR3 loop reads CASSPEAGTDTQYF. In DNA form, the CDR3 reads TGCGCCAGCAGCCCGGAGGCGGGGACAGATACGCAGTATTTT. Supplemented by reference TRBV5-1 and TRBJ2-3, the full variable domain reads KAGVTQTPRYLIKTRGQQVTLSCSPISGHRSVSWYQQTPGQGLQFLFEYFSETQRNKGNFPGRFSGRQFSNSRSEMNVSTLELGDSALYLCASSPEAGTDTQYFGPGTRLTVL.

This clone was detected a few times. The chain has TRBV2 and TRBJ1-2; D may be TRBD1 (5 bases). V dropped 4 bases and J dropped 8 bases, with 11 bases sitting between them. The V gene's germline CDR1 is SNHLY and CDR2 FYNNEI. There are 12 residues in the CDR3. CDR3 loop: CASSGGGRGYTF. In DNA form, the CDR3 reads TGTGCCAGCAGTGGCGGGGGTAGAGGCTACACCTTC.

This clone was counted only a few times. The J gene is TRBJ1-6, the V gene TRBV10-3; 8 bases map to TRBD1. This CDR3 has 13 amino acids. Unmatched junction bases numbered 5, after V lost 9 bases and J lost 7 bases. Germline CDR1 reads ENHRY; CDR2 reads SYGVKD. The CDR3 sequence: CAIGTGENSPLHF. The CDR3 DNA sequence: TGTGCCATAGGGACAGGCGAAAATTCACCCCTCCACTTT.

V is TRBV3-1 (or the pseudogene TRBV3-2) and J is TRBJ2-3, with D perhaps matching TRBD2 (6 bases). V shed 4 bases and J shed 6 bases, with 23 bases lying between them. CDR3 length: 17 amino acids. The germline CDR1 and CDR2 sequences are LGHDT and YNNKEL (reference sequence). Here the CDR3 DNA reads TGTGCCAGCAGCCGCAAAGGGGACTTCCTCTCAAAGGATACGCAGTATTTT. Translated: CASSRKGDFLSKDTQYF.